The 12 T cell receptor beta chains below all came from one sample that was sequenced in a study of low-dose radiotherapy and immunotherapy resistance in tumors. First-strand cDNA used TRAV- and TRBV-specific primers, covering alpha and beta chains. A constant-region primer paired with the V-primer adapter amplified TCRs over about 19 PCR cycles. TCRdb reprocessed the reads via MiXCR and lists one record per CDR3 protein. This sample yields 6,000 to 6,500 distinct CDR3 sequences, of which 71% are seen a single time; 9% to 14% belongs to the top ten. The source of these receptors is a human donor with advanced metastatic prostate, ovarian, gallbladder or colorectal cancer (not recorded which). This table probably holds off-target reads from a library built for another chain.

CDR3 nucleotide sequence: TGTGCCAGCAGCTCGGGGACTAGCGGTTACAATGAGCAGTTCTTC. Protein: CASSSGTSGYNEQFF. The rearrangement joins TRBV7-6 to TRBJ2-1, with 11 bases lining up with TRBD2. From germline, CDR1 is SGHVS and CDR2 FNYEAQ. V dropped 4 bases and J dropped 4; count of bases not matched to a gene: 3. The CDR3 covers 15 residues. The entire variable domain, with the rest obtained from reference TRBV7-6 and TRBJ2-1, is as follows: GAGVSQSPRYKVTKRGQDVALRCDPISGHVSLYWYRQALGQGPEFLTYFNYEAQQDKSGLPNDRFSAERPEGSISTLTIQRTEQRDSAMYRCASSSGTSGYNEQFFGPGTRLTVL.

This sequence joins TRBV10-3 and TRBJ1-1; D remains unclear. V was shortened by 6 bases and J by 0 bases, with 11 bases between the two germline ends. CDR3 length: 14 residues. Per the germline V gene, CDR1 is ENHRY and CDR2 is SYGVKD. This chain's CDR3 is CAIRGSQMNTEAFF. The DNA for the CDR3 is TGTGCCATCAGGGGTAGCCAGATGAACACTGAAGCTTTCTTT.

The V and J genes are TRBV29-1 and TRBJ1-1, with D unclear. Germline values: CDR1 SQVTM, CDR2 ANQGSEA. Trimming left V 6 bases short and J 2 bases short, with 4 bases between. CDR3 length equals 10 residues. CDR3 sequence (DNA): TGCAGCGTACAAAACACTGAAGCTTTCTTT. Translation gives CSVQNTEAFF.

In its sample, this clonotype was seen a few times. This rearrangement joins TRBV7-8 to TRBJ2-2, with 7 nucleotides matching TRBD1. The CDR3 length is 18 residues. Trimming took 5 bases from V and 0 from J; bases not matched to a gene: 12. Per germline, CDR1 SGHVS and CDR2 FQNEAQ. CDR3 amino acids: CASSTRQGPASNTGELFF. CDR3 sequence (DNA): TGTGCCAGCAGCACACGACAGGGTCCCGCTTCGAACACCGGGGAGCTGTTTTTT.

The rearrangement joins TRBV20-1 to TRBJ2-1; D is unresolved. CDR1 is DFQATT, CDR2 SNEGSKA, per germline (reference sequence). Trimming shortened V by 7 bases and J by 9 bases, and 10 bases separated the two germline ends. The CDR3 is 10 amino acids. The CDR3 reads CSVERAEQFF. As DNA, the CDR3 is TGCAGTGTAGAACGGGCTGAGCAGTTCTTC.

The chain recombines TRBV28 with TRBJ2-7; D possibly corresponds to TRBD1 (6 bases). V lost 7 bases and J lost 2, with 27 bases in between. CDR1 is MDHEN and CDR2 is SYDVKM in the germline V gene. The CDR3 runs 18 residues. CDR3 in DNA: TGTGCCAGCACATCCACCCGTGTCGGCAGGGGCCACCCCTACGAGCAGTACTTC. Encoded protein: CASTSTRVGRGHPYEQYF.

This chain connects TRBV20-1 to TRBJ2-1; D is perhaps TRBD2 (7 bases). Germline values: CDR1 DFQATT, CDR2 SNEGSKA (reference sequence). V dropped 1 base and J dropped 15 bases, with 13 bases sitting between them. The CDR3 runs to 11 residues. CDR3 coding DNA: TGCAGTGCTAGAGTTGGGGGGGCCCTGTTCTTC. Translated, it gives CSARVGGALFF.

V and J are TRBV29-1 and TRBJ1-2; TRBD1 matches 8 bases. The V and J ends lost 7 bases and 4 bases, in that order; junction bases with no gene match: 8. Germline V gene data show CDR1 as SQVTM and CDR2 as ANQGSEA. The CDR3 contains 13 residues. CDR3 region: CSAGQGATYGYTF. CDR3 nucleotides: TGCAGCGCTGGGCAGGGGGCGACCTATGGCTACACCTTC.

V usage is TRBV18 and J usage is TRBJ2-2; D gene unclear. Trimming cost V 5 bases and J 3 bases, with 4 bases left between them. The CDR3 consists of 12 residues. Germline lookup yields CDR1 KGHSH and CDR2 LQKENI. The CDR3 sequence: CASSTDTGELFF. In nucleotides, the CDR3 is TGTGCCAGCTCAACAGACACCGGGGAGCTGTTTTTT. The whole variable domain, remainder taken from reference TRBV18 and TRBJ2-2, is NAGVMQNPRHLVRRRGQEARLRCSPMKGHSHVYWYRQLPEEGLKFMVYLQKENIIDESGMPKERFSAEFPKEGPSILRIQQVVRGDSAAYFCASSTDTGELFFGEGSRLTVL.

The gene calls are TRBV7-9 and TRBJ2-7, with D tentatively TRBD2 (5 bases). Germline CDR1 is SEHNR and CDR2 is FQNEAQ (reference sequence). V was clipped by 8 bases and J by 1 base, with 15 bases between them. This CDR3 is built from 14 residues. CDR3 sequence reads: CASVAGIQSYEQYF. CDR3 in DNA: TGTGCCAGCGTGGCGGGTATCCAGTCCTACGAGCAGTACTTC.

By frequency in the sample, this clonotype is large. The chain joins TRBV9 to TRBJ2-1; 9 nucleotides align to TRBD2. The length of the CDR3 is 16 residues. Germline CDR1 and CDR2: SGDLS and YYNGEE. Trimming cost V 1 base and J 8 bases; bases outside gene matches: 10. CDR3 amino acids: CASSVLPSGMFYEQFF. CDR3 sequence (DNA): TGTGCCAGCAGCGTACTGCCTAGCGGGATGTTCTATGAGCAGTTCTTC. Variable domain in full (rest from reference TRBV9 and TRBJ2-1): DSGVTQTPKHLITATGQRVTLRCSPRSGDLSVYWYQQSLDQGLQFLIQYYNGEERAKGNILERFSAQQFPDLHSELNLSSLELGDSALYFCASSVLPSGMFYEQFFGPGTRLTVL.

The chain joins TRBV6-2 or TRBV6-3 to TRBJ1-1, with 12 nucleotides matching TRBD1. There are 16 residues in the CDR3. V was pared by 4 bases and J by 6 bases, with 9 bases of the junction left unmatched. Germline CDR1 and CDR2: MNHEY and SVGEGT. CDR3: CASSSGQGAGRAEAFF. In DNA, the CDR3 is TGTGCCAGCAGTTCGGGACAGGGGGCCGGGAGGGCTGAAGCTTTCTTT.